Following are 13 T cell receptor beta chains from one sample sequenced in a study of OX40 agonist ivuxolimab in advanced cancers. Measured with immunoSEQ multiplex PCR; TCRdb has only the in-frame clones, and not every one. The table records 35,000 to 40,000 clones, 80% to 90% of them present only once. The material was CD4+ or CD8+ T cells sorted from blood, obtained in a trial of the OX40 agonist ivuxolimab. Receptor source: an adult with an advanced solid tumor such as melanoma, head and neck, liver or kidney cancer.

The CDR3, as DNA: TGTGCCAGCAGTTCGGACAACTCAGATACGCAGTATTTT. It yields the protein CASSSDNSDTQYF. J is TRBJ2-3 and V is TRBV6-5, with D tentatively TRBD1 (5 bases). From germline, CDR1 is MNHEY and CDR2 SVGAGI. Between the trimmed V and J ends, which lost 4 bases and 4 bases, there was a span of 9 bases. The length of the CDR3 is 13 residues.

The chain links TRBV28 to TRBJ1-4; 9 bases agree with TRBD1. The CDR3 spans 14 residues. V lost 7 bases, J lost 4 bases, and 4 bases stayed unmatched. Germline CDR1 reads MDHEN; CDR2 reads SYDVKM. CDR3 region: CASTPTGGNEKLFF. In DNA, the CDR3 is TGTGCCAGCACCCCGACAGGGGGTAATGAAAAACTGTTTTTT.

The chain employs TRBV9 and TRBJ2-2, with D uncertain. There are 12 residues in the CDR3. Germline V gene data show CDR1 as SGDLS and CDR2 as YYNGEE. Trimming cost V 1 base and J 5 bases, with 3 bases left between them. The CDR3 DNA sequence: TGTGCCAGCAGCGTAATGACCGGGGAGCTGTTTTTT. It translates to CASSVMTGELFF.

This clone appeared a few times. The CDR3 sequence is CATGGGGLYEQYF. DNA of the CDR3: TGTGCCACCGGAGGGGGGGGGCTTTACGAGCAGTACTTC. The chain couples TRBV27 to TRBJ2-7, with a tentative D call TRBD2 (7 bases). V lost 10 bases and J lost 4, with 17 bases in between. The CDR3 length is 13 residues. Per germline, CDR1 MNHEY and CDR2 SMNVEV (reference sequence).

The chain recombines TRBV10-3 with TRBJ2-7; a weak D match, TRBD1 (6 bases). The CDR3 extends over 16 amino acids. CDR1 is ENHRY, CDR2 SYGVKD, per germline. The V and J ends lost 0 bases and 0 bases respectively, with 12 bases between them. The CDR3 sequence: CAISESGQGSSYEQYF. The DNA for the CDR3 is TGTGCCATCAGTGAGTCAGGGCAGGGGAGCTCCTACGAGCAGTACTTC.

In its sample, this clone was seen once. The CDR3 is CASSPGGAGYYEQYF. The CDR3 DNA follows: TGTGCCAGCAGCCCAGGGGGGGCAGGATACTACGAGCAGTACTTC. The genes are TRBV9 and TRBJ2-7, with D perhaps assigned TRBD1 or TRBD2 (7 bases each). Per the germline V gene, CDR1 is SGDLS and CDR2 is YYNGEE. Between the trimmed V and J ends, which lost 4 bases and 3 bases, there was a span of 17 bases. The length of the CDR3 is 15 residues.

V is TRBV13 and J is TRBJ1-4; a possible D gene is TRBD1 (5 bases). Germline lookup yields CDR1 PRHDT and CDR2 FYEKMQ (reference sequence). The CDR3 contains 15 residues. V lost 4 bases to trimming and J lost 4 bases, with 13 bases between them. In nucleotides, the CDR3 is TGTGCCAGCAGCTCGCCCGGGACGGGTAATGAAAAACTGTTTTTT. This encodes CASSSPGTGNEKLFF.

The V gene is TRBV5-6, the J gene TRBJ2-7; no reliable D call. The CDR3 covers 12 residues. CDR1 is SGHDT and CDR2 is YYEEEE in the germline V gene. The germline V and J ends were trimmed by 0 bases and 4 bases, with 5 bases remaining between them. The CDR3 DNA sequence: TGTGCCAGCAGCTTGGGGGGATACGAGCAGTACTTC. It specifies CASSLGGYEQYF.

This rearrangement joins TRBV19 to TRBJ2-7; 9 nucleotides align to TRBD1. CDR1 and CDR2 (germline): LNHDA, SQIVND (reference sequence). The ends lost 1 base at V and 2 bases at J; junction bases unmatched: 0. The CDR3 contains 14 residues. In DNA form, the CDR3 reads TGTGCCAGTAGTATAGGACAGGGGGCCTACGAGCAGTACTTC. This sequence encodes CASSIGQGAYEQYF. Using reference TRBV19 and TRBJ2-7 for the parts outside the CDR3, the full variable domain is DGGITQSPKYLFRKEGQNVTLSCEQNLNHDAMYWYRQDPGQGLRLIYYSQIVNDFQKGDIAEGYSVSREKKESFPLTVTSAQKNPTAFYLCASSIGQGAYEQYFGPGTRLTVT.

The CDR3, as DNA: TGCGCCAGCAGCATGAGTACCGGGGGCGCGGGGAATGAGCAGTTCTTC. Translated, it gives CASSMSTGGAGNEQFF. The V call is TRBV4-1, the J call TRBJ2-1, with D perhaps being TRBD1 or TRBD2 (6 bases each). Germline-derived CDR1 and CDR2 are MGHRA and YSYEKL. CDR3 size: 16 residues. V was shortened by 5 bases and J by 7 bases, with 21 bases between the two germline ends.

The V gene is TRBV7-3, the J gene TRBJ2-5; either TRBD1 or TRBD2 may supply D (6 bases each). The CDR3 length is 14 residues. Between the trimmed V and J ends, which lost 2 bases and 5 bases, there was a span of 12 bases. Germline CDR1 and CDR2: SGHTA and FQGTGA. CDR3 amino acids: CASSLYGGEETQYF. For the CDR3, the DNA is TGTGCCAGCAGCTTATACGGGGGCGAGGAGACCCAGTACTTC.

DNA of the CDR3: TGTGCCAGCAGCCAGACTAGCGGGGGGAATGAGCAGTTCTTC. It encodes CASSQTSGGNEQFF. The chain recombines TRBV27 with TRBJ2-1; 13 nucleotides agree with TRBD2. This CDR3 has 14 residues. Losses at the gene ends were 6 bases for V and 7 bases for J; bases not matched to a gene: 3. Germline CDR1 is MNHEY and CDR2 is SMNVEV (reference sequence).

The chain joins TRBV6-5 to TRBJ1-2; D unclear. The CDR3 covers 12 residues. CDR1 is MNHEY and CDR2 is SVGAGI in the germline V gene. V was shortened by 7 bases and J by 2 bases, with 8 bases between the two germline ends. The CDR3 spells CASKGPNYGYTF. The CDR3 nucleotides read TGTGCCAGCAAGGGTCCCAACTATGGCTACACCTTC.